The 9 T cell receptor beta chains reported below all come from one sample, sequenced in a study of cytomegalovirus exposure and HLA in healthy donors. The PCR contained 60 Vbeta and 13 Jbeta primers. Generated by immunoSEQ multiplex PCR, the TCRdb table keeps only in-frame clones and is missing some. This sample carries approximately 71,000 clones, 72% of them seen once, and the ten largest clones take about 12%. The sequenced sample consisted of PBMCs. Receptor source: a woman between 40 and 55 years old in good health and CMV-seropositive.

This chain links TRBV7-2 with TRBJ2-1, with 8 bases that match TRBD2. With V trimmed by 4 bases and J by 0 bases, 2 bases remained unmatched. This CDR3 contains 15 residues. Germline V gene lookup returns CDR1 SGHTA and CDR2 FQGNSA. The CDR3 sequence: CASSSGTSSYNEQFF. The CDR3 DNA reads TGTGCCAGCAGCTCCGGGACTAGCTCCTACAATGAGCAGTTCTTC. The full variable domain, rest sourced from reference TRBV7-2 and TRBJ2-1, is GAGVSQSPSNKVTEKGKDVELRCDPISGHTALYWYRQSLGQGLEFLIYFQGNSAPDKSGLPSDRFSAERTGGSVSTLTIQRTQQEDSAVYLCASSSGTSSYNEQFFGPGTRLTVL.

V and J are TRBV7-9 and TRBJ1-6; D is unclear. The CDR3 loop spans 14 amino acids. From germline, CDR1 is SEHNR and CDR2 FQNEAQ (reference sequence). Trimming removed 2 bases from V and 8 bases from J, with 10 bases in between. This CDR3 is CASSLRGRDSPLHF. CDR3 DNA sequence: TGTGCCAGCAGCTTACGGGGTCGCGATTCACCCCTCCACTTT.

The chain uses TRBV7-9 and TRBJ2-5; D unresolved. Germline CDR1 is SEHNR and CDR2 is FQNEAQ (reference sequence). The CDR3 has 12 residues. Trimming stripped 2 bases from V and 2 bases from J, with 3 bases between. In DNA, the CDR3 is TGTGCCAGCAGCTTAACTCAAGAGACCCAGTACTTC. This translates into CASSLTQETQYF.

The chain joins TRBV5-1 to TRBJ2-5; TRBD1 matches at 10 bases. The CDR3 extends over 15 amino acids. J gave up 5 bases and V 0 bases, and 4 bases lay outside the gene matches. CDR1 is SGHRS and CDR2 is YFSETQ in the germline V gene. This CDR3 reads CASSLGQGASETQYF. The CDR3 nucleotides read TGCGCCAGCAGCTTGGGACAGGGGGCTTCCGAGACCCAGTACTTC.

The gene calls are TRBV6-1 and TRBJ2-1; the match to TRBD1 covers 11 bases. The germline CDR1 and CDR2 sequences are MNHNS and SASEGT. The V gene end was trimmed by 4 bases and the J gene end by 7 bases; junction bases not matched to a gene: 9. The CDR3 runs to 16 residues. The CDR3 nucleotides read TGTGCCAGCAGTGCGCCTGCCGGACAGGGGGCAAATGAGCAGTTCTTC. This translates into CASSAPAGQGANEQFF.

V gene TRBV30 combines with J gene TRBJ1-4, with 8 bases lining up with TRBD1. Per germline, CDR1 GTSNPN and CDR2 SVGIG (reference sequence). The junction had 4 bases not matched to a gene; V was cut back by 5 bases and J by 8 bases. This CDR3 spans 12 amino acids. The CDR3 coding sequence is TGTGCCTGGGGGACAGGTGGGGAAAAACTGTTTTTT. It translates to CAWGTGGEKLFF. Drawing the rest from reference TRBV30 and TRBJ1-4, the complete variable domain is SQTIHQWPATLVQPVGSPLSLECTVEGTSNPNLYWYRQAAGRGLQLLFYSVGIGQISSEVPQNLSASRPQDRQFILSSKKLLLSDSGFYLCAWGTGGEKLFFGSGTQLSVL.

This chain links TRBV5-4 with TRBJ1-1; D ambiguous. The CDR3 is 14 residues long. The ends were cut back, 1 base at V and 6 bases at J, with 13 bases in the middle. Germline values: CDR1 SGHNT, CDR2 YYREEE (reference sequence). The CDR3 nucleotides read TGTGCCAGCAGCTTGACATCCTTGGGAGCTGAAGCTTTCTTT. Translation: CASSLTSLGAEAFF.

The chain joins TRBV7-2 to TRBJ1-5, with D hard to call. CDR3 length: 13 amino acids. Germline V lookup: CDR1 SGHTA, CDR2 FQGNSA. Deletions cut 5 bases from V and 2 bases from J, with 7 bases between. The CDR3 is CASSNRGNQPQHF. CDR3 sequence (DNA): TGTGCCAGCAGCAACCGGGGCAATCAGCCCCAGCATTTT.

The chain uses TRBV7-2 and TRBJ2-1, with 10 bases matching TRBD2. The CDR3 is 16 residues long. Germline CDR1 SGHTA, CDR2 FQGNSA. The V segment lost 3 bases and the J segment 0 bases; nucleotides outside the gene matches: 2. The CDR3 DNA follows: TGTGCCAGCAGCTTGACTAGCGGGCTCTCCTACAATGAGCAGTTCTTC. It specifies CASSLTSGLSYNEQFF.